This TCR beta chain came from a study of human T cells and chemical hapten exposure. Extraction yielded total RNA from whole blood (unfractionated). At least ten counts were recorded for this clonotype. It was the library that attached unique molecular identifiers to individual cDNA molecules. TCRdb itself ran the reads through MiXCR, one entry per CDR3 protein. The sample yields more than 100,000 distinct CDR3 sequences, over 7.5% seen once. This CDR3 has 13 amino acids. V shed 5 bases and J shed 4 bases, with 11 bases lying between them. The chain uses TRBV12-3 or TRBV12-4 and TRBJ1-1; D gene ambiguous. The source is a human donor in good health. Some clones in this sample may be carry-over from other donors' samples. Sequencing used whole blood. The CDR3 here is CASSEGSFTEAFF. The CDR3 DNA reads TGTGCCAGCAGTGAGGGTAGTTTCACTGAAGCTTTCTTT.